Detailed here is one T cell receptor (beta chain). In the original analysis: Estimated nucleated cell counts came from reference gene primer amplification. The protocol was immunoSEQ multiplex PCR, while the TCRdb copy is restricted to in-frame clones and leaves out a portion. V and J calls and clone size are those listed in that table; D and trimming were worked out from the DNA. The table shows some 200,000 clones, with 70% to 90% occurring only once. This CDR3 spans 15 amino acids. Trimming cost V 1 base and J 8 bases; bases outside gene matches: 7. Per the germline V gene, CDR1 is LGHNA and CDR2 is YNFKEQ. This specimen comes from a study of blood T cell repertoires in COVID-19. Study as a whole: Acute and convalescent COVID-19 samples came from the United States, Italy and Spain. From T cells, B-cell-depleted T cells, or PBMCs came the material, which was cDNA or gDNA.

V usage is TRBV4-2 and J usage is TRBJ1-4; 7 bases map to TRBD1. This receptor was obtained from a man aged 60 to 69 with active or convalescent COVID-19. Sequenced material: peripheral blood. The CDR3: CASSQAYRGGEKLFF. As DNA, the CDR3 is TGTGCCAGCAGCCAAGCTTACAGGGGAGGCGAAAAACTGTTTTTT.